Below are 3 T cell receptor beta chains sequenced from a single sample in a study of T cell responses to AZD1222 COVID-19 vaccine (dated by TCRdb to about 2021). The meaning of the sample's time point label: about 28 days (+/-7) after the second vaccine dose. To prepare the library, the immunoSEQ multiplex PCR assay was applied. Not all clones reach the TCRdb copy of this immuneACCESS table, which keeps in-frame sequences only. Checked studies attribute under half of the gap to unresolved V genes and leave the rest unexplained. The sample table records roughly 190,000 clones; 80% to 95% of these occur just once. The top ten clones comprise around 3.7% of the sample. The sequencing here drew on peripheral blood, taken 28 days after the second AZD1222 dose. The receptors here all came from an adult who received the AZD1222 COVID-19 vaccine.

The CDR3 region has the DNA TGTGCCAGCAGTTTAAGAGGGGGGACCTACGAGCAGTACTTC. Encoded protein: CASSLRGGTYEQYF. V gene TRBV27 combines with J gene TRBJ2-7; D assignment may be TRBD1 or TRBD2 (6 bases each). Germline V gene data show CDR1 as MNHEY and CDR2 as SMNVEV (reference sequence). V dropped 2 bases and J dropped 2 bases, with 10 bases sitting between them. CDR3 length: 14 amino acids.

This clone was counted only a few times. For the CDR3, the DNA is TGTGCCAGCAGCTTACCGAGGACAAATAAGGCCGGGGAGCTGTTTTTT. Translation: CASSLPRTNKAGELFF. The chain uses TRBV7-9 and TRBJ2-2; tentatively, D is TRBD1 (5 bases). CDR1 is SEHNR, CDR2 FQNEAQ, per germline (reference sequence). The CDR3 extends over 16 amino acids. The V end was cut by 2 bases, the J end by 6 bases, with 16 bases between.

This clone came up once. V usage is TRBV19 and J usage is TRBJ1-1, with D possibly matching TRBD1 (5 bases). The CDR3 runs to 17 residues. CDR1 is LNHDA, CDR2 SQIVND, per germline (reference sequence). Trimming stripped 0 bases from V and 1 base from J, with 15 bases between. CDR3 nucleotides: TGTGCCAGTAGTATAGATAGGGGCAGGCTTGAGAACACTGAAGCTTTCTTT. Protein product: CASSIDRGRLENTEAFF.